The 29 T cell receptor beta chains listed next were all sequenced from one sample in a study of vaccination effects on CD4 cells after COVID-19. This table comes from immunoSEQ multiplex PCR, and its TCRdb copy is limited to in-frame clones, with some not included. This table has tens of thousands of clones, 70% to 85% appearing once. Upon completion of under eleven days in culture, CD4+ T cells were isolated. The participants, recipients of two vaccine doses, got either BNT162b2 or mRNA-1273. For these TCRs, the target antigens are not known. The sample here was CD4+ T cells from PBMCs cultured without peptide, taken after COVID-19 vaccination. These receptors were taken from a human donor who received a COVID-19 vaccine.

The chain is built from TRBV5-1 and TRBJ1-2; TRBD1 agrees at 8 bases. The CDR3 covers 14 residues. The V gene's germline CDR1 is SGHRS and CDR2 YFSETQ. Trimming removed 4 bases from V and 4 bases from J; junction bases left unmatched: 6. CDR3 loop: CASSPDREVYGYTF. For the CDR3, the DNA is TGCGCCAGCAGCCCGGACAGGGAGGTCTATGGCTACACCTTC.

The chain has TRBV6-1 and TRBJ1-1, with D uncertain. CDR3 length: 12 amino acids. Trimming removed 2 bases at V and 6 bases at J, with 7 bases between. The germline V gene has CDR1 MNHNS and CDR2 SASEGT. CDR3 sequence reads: CASSERFSEAFF. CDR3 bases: TGTGCCAGCAGTGAAAGATTCTCTGAAGCTTTCTTT.

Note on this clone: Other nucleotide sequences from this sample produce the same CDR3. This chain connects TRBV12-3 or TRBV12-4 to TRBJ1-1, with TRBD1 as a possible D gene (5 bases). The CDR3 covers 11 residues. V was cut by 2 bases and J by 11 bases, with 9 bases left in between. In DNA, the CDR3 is TGTGCCAGCAGTTTAAGAGGGGAGGCTTTCTTT. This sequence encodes CASSLRGEAFF.

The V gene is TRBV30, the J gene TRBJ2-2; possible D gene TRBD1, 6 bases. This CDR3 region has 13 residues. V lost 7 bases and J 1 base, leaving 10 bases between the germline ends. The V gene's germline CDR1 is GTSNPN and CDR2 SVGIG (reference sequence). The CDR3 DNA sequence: TGTGCCTATTTACAGGGGAACACCGGGGAGCTGTTTTTT. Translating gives CAYLQGNTGELFF.

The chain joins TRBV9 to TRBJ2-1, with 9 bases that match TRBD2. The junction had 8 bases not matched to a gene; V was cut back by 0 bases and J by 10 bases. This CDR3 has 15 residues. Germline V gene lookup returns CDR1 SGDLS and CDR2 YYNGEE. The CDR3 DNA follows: TGTGCCAGCAGCGTAGGTACTAGCGGGCAAGGAGAGCAGTTCTTC. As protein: CASSVGTSGQGEQFF.

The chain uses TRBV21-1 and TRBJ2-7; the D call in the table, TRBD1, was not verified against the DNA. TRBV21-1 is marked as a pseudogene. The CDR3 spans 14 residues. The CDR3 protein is CASSKGQGVREQYV. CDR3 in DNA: TGTGCCAGCAGCAAAGGACAGGGAGTTCGGGAGCAGTACGTC.

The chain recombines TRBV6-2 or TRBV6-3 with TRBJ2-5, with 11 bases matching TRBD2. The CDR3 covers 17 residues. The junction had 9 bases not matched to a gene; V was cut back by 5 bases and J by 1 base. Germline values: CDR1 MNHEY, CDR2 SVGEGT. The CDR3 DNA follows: TGTGCCAGCAGTAGGAGACTAGCGGGGACTCTCCAAGAGACCCAGTACTTC. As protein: CASSRRLAGTLQETQYF.

CDR3 loop: CASSKSSEAFF. The CDR3 DNA is TGTGCCAGCAGTAAGTCGAGTGAAGCTTTCTTT. The rearrangement links TRBV5-6 to TRBJ1-1; no clear D gene. CDR1 and CDR2 from the germline V gene are SGHDT and YYEEEE. With 5 bases removed from V and 7 bases from J, the gap between germline ends came to 9 bases. The CDR3 length is 11 residues.

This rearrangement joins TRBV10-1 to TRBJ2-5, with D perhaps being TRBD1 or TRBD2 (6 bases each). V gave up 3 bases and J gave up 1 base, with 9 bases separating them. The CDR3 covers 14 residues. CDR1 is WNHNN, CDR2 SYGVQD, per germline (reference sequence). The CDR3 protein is CASSDTGAQETQYF. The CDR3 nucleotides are TGCGCCAGCAGTGATACGGGGGCCCAAGAGACCCAGTACTTC.

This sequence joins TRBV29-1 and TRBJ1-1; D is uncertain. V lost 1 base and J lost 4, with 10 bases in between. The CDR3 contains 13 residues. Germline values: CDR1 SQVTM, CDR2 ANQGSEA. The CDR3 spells CSVEGPVGTEAFF. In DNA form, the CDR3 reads TGCAGCGTTGAAGGCCCAGTGGGCACTGAAGCTTTCTTT.

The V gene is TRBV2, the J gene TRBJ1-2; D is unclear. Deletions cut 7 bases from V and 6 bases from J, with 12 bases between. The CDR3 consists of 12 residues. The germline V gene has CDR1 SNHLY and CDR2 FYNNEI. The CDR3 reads CASNQATHGYTF. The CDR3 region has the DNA TGTGCCAGCAATCAGGCGACCCATGGCTACACCTTC.

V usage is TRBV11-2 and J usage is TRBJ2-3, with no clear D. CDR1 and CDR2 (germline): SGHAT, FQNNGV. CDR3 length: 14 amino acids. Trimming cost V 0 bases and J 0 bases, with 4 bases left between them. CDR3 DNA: TGTGCCAGCAGCTTAGATTTTAGCACAGATACGCAGTATTTT. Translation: CASSLDFSTDTQYF.

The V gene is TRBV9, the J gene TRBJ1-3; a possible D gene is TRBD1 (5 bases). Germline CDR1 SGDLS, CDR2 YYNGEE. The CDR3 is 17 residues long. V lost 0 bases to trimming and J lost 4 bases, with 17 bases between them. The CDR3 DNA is TGTGCCAGCAGCGTAGGGGCAGGGATCTTCGCGGGAAACACCATATATTTT. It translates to CASSVGAGIFAGNTIYF.

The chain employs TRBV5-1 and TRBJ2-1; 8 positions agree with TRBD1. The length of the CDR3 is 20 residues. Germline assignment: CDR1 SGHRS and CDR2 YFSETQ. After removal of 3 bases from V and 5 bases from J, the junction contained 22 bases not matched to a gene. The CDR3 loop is CASSSSLGQADRLANNEQFF. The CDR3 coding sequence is TGCGCCAGCAGCTCCAGCCTGGGACAGGCAGACCGTCTAGCGAACAATGAGCAGTTCTTC.

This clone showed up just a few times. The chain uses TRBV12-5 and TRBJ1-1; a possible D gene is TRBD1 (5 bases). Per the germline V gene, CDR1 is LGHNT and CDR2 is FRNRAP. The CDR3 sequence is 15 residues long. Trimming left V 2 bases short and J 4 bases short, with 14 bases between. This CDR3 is CASGLSAGPPTEAFF. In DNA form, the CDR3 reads TGTGCTAGTGGTTTGTCGGCAGGGCCGCCCACTGAAGCTTTCTTT.

CDR3 protein: CASSERVGGNTIYF. The CDR3 DNA follows: TGTGCCAGCAGCGAGAGGGTGGGTGGAAACACCATATATTTT. The chain joins TRBV9 to TRBJ1-3; D unresolved. The CDR3 has 14 residues. Looked up from germline, CDR1 is SGDLS and CDR2 is YYNGEE. Trimming stripped 3 bases from V and 3 bases from J, with 10 bases between.

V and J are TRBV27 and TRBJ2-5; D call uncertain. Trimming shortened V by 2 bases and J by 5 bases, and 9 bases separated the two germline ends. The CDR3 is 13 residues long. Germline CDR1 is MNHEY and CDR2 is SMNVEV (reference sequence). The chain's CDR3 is CASSLRHTETQYF. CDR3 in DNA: TGTGCCAGCAGTTTAAGGCATACGGAGACCCAGTACTTC.

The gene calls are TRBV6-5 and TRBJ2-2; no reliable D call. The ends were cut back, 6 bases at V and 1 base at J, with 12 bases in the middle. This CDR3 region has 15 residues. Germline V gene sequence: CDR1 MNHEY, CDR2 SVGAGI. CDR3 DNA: TGTGCCAGCAGACAGTCTAACAGGAACACCGGGGAGCTGTTTTTT. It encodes CASRQSNRNTGELFF.

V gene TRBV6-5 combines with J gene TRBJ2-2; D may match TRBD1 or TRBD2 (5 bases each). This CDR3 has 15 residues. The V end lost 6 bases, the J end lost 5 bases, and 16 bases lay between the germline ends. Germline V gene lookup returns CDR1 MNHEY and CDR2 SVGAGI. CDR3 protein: CASRLGPGATGELFF. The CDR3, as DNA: TGTGCCAGCAGACTTGGACCCGGGGCTACCGGGGAGCTGTTTTTT.

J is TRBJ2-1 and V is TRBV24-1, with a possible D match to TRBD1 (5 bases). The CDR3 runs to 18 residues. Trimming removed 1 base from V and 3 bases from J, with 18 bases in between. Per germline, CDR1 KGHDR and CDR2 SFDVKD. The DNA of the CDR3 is TGTGCCACCAGTGATTTCAGTTCAGGCACAGGCTTCTACAATGAGCAGTTCTTC. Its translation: CATSDFSSGTGFYNEQFF.

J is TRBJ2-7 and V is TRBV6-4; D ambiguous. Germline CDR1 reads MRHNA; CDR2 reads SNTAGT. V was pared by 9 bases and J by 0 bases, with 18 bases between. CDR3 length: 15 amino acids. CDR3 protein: CASPNWHKSSYEQYV. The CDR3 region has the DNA TGTGCCAGTCCTAACTGGCACAAAAGCTCCTACGAGCAGTACGTC.

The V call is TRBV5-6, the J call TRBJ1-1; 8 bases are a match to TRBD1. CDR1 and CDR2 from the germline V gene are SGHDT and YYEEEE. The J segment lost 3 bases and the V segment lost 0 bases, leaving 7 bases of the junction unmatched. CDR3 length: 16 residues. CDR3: CASSLVGGQGYTEAFF. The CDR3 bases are TGTGCCAGCAGCTTGGTCGGCGGACAGGGTTACACTGAAGCTTTCTTT. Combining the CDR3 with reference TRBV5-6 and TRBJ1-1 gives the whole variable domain DAGVTQSPTHLIKTRGQQVTLRCSPKSGHDTVSWYQQALGQGPQFIFQYYEEEERQRGNFPDRFSGHQFPNYSSELNVNALLLGDSALYLCASSLVGGQGYTEAFFGQGTRLTVV.

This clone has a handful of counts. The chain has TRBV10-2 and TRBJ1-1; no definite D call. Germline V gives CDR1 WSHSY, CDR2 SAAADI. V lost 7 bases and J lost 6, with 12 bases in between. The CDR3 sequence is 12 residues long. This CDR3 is CASTSGLAEAFF. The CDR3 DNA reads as TGCGCCAGCACGTCGGGGTTAGCTGAAGCTTTCTTT.

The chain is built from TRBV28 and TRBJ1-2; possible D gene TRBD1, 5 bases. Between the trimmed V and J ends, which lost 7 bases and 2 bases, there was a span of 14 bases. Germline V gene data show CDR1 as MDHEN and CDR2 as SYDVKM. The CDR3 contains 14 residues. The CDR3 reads CASKTQGPNYGYTF. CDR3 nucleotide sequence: TGTGCCAGCAAAACTCAGGGTCCCAACTATGGCTACACCTTC.

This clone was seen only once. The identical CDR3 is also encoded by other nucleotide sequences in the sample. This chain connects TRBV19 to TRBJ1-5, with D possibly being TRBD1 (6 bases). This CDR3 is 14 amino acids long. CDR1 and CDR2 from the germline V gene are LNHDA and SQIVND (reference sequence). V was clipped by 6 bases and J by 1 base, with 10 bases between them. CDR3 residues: CASSTTGSNQPQHF. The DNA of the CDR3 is TGTGCCAGTAGCACGACAGGAAGCAATCAGCCCCAGCATTTT.

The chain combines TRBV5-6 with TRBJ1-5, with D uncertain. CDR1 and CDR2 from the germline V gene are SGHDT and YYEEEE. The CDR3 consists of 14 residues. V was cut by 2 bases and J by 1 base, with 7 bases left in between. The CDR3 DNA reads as TGTGCCAGCAGCTTACCGGGGAGCAATCAGCCCCAGCATTTT. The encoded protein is CASSLPGSNQPQHF.

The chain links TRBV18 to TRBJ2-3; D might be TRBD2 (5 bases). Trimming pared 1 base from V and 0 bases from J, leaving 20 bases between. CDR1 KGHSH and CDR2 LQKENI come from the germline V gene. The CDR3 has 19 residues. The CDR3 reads CASSPLGFGSSPSTDTQYF. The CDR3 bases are TGTGCCAGCTCACCACTTGGTTTTGGGAGCAGCCCTAGCACAGATACGCAGTATTTT. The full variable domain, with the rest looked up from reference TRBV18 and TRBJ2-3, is NAGVMQNPRHLVRRRGQEARLRCSPMKGHSHVYWYRQLPEEGLKFMVYLQKENIIDESGMPKERFSAEFPKEGPSILRIQQVVRGDSAAYFCASSPLGFGSSPSTDTQYFGPGTRLTVL.

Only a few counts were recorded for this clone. CDR3 sequence: CASSYGYQPQHF. The DNA for the CDR3 is TGTGCCAGCAGTTACGGGTATCAGCCCCAGCATTTT. This chain links TRBV6-6 with TRBJ1-5; D is undetermined. V lost 2 bases and J 5 bases, leaving 4 bases between the germline ends. CDR3 length: 12 amino acids. Germline CDR1 reads MNHNY; CDR2 reads SVGAGI (reference sequence).

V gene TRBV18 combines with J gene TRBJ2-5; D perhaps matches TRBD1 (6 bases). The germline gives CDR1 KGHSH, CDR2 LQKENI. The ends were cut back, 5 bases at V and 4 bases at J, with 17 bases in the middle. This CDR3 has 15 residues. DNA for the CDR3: TGTGCCAGCTCAGCAAACACAGGGTCCACAGAGACCCAGTACTTC. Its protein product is CASSANTGSTETQYF.